The clone carrying this T cell receptor (beta chain) was detected a few times. The antigen is undetermined. This specimen belongs to a study of shared clonotypes between healthy human individuals. The method was immunoSEQ multiplex PCR; TCRdb's version includes in-frame clones alone and lacks a portion of them. The repertoire includes a few million clones, 90% to 95% of them detected once, and over 0.12% sits in the top ten. Whole-study results and caveats: Naive subsets generally had larger estimated richness than memory subsets.

Sequencing was performed on naive CD4+ T cells sorted from blood. Subset noted: CD45RA+ positively selected. The sequence was collected from a man aged 18 to 30 in good health.

Here the CDR3 DNA reads TGTGCCTGGAAACCCCCAGGTTCTAATTCACCCCTCCACTTT. Translation: CAWKPPGSNSPLHF. J is TRBJ1-6 and V is TRBV30; D unclear. Germline CDR1 is GTSNPN and CDR2 is SVGIG (reference sequence). Trimming took off 4 bases at V and 6 bases at J, with 13 bases between the two ends. The CDR3 has 14 residues.